Following are 32 T cell receptor beta chains from one sample sequenced in a study of blood T cell repertoires in COVID-19. Only in-frame clones appear in the TCRdb table, and some are missing; sequencing was by immunoSEQ multiplex PCR. The table lists approximately 300,000 clones, 85% to 90% of them singletons, with under 11% in the top ten. The sequenced sample was PBMCs or T cells enriched from blood (not recorded which). All receptors come from a young woman who had recovered from COVID-19.

This sequence joins TRBV5-1 and TRBJ1-2; D not resolved. CDR1 SGHRS and CDR2 YFSETQ come from the germline V gene. The CDR3 is 15 residues long. V lost 0 bases to trimming and J lost 2 bases, with 11 bases between them. The CDR3 DNA reads TGCGCCAGCAGCTTGGCCGGACTCAAAAACTATGGCTACACCTTC. It specifies CASSLAGLKNYGYTF.

CDR3 bases: TGCGCCAGCAGCCAAGATGGGTCACAGACCAATCAGCCCCAGCATTTT. Its protein product is CASSQDGSQTNQPQHF. The chain links TRBV4-1 to TRBJ1-5; D remains ambiguous. The V gene lost 0 bases and the J gene lost 3 bases, with 12 bases spanning the gap. Germline-derived CDR1 and CDR2 are MGHRA and YSYEKL. The CDR3 consists of 16 residues.

V and J are TRBV18 and TRBJ1-1, with 8 positions matching TRBD1. Trimming took 3 bases from V and 2 from J; bases not matched to a gene: 5. Germline assignment: CDR1 KGHSH and CDR2 LQKENI. The CDR3 is made up of 15 amino acids. The CDR3 loop reads CASSPNRGSNTEAFF. The CDR3 nucleotides read TGTGCCAGCTCACCGAACAGGGGGAGTAACACTGAAGCTTTCTTT. The whole variable domain, filled in from reference TRBV18 and TRBJ1-1, reads NAGVMQNPRHLVRRRGQEARLRCSPMKGHSHVYWYRQLPEEGLKFMVYLQKENIIDESGMPKERFSAEFPKEGPSILRIQQVVRGDSAAYFCASSPNRGSNTEAFFGQGTRLTVV.

V gene TRBV3-1 (or the pseudogene TRBV3-2) combines with J gene TRBJ2-3, with 8 bases fitting TRBD2. This CDR3 spans 16 amino acids. V gave up 3 bases and J gave up 6 bases; unmatched junction bases: 11. Germline loops: CDR1 LGHDT, CDR2 YNNKEL (reference sequence). The DNA for the CDR3 is TGTGCCAGCAGCCAGTTTAGCGGGGACGCGACCGATACGCAGTATTTT. Protein sequence: CASSQFSGDATDTQYF.

The chain has TRBV29-1 and TRBJ1-1, with 7 bases aligning to TRBD1. Germline-derived CDR1 and CDR2 are SQVTM and ANQGSEA. The length of the CDR3 is 13 residues. V gave up 5 bases and J gave up 11 bases; unmatched junction bases: 14. CDR3 residues: CSVYRDSPSFAFF. CDR3 in DNA: TGCAGCGTTTACCGGGACAGCCCTTCCTTCGCTTTCTTT.

This sequence joins TRBV5-4 and TRBJ2-3; no reliable D call. The CDR3 runs to 16 residues. Per germline, CDR1 SGHNT and CDR2 YYREEE (reference sequence). V was pared by 2 bases and J by 1 base, with 14 bases between. Written as DNA, the CDR3 is TGTGCCAGCAGCTTTCCGGGTGAGGCACGCACAGATACGCAGTATTTT. Translation: CASSFPGEARTDTQYF. Drawing the rest from reference TRBV5-4 and TRBJ2-3, the complete variable domain is ETGVTQSPTHLIKTRGQQVTLRCSSQSGHNTVSWYQQALGQGPQFIFQYYREEENGRGNFPPRFSGLQFPNYSSELNVNALELDDSALYLCASSFPGEARTDTQYFGPGTRLTVL.

The V gene is TRBV15, the J gene TRBJ1-3; unclear D gene. Germline CDR1 LNHNV, CDR2 YYDKDF (reference sequence). V was clipped by 5 bases and J by 0 bases, with 14 bases between them. The CDR3 is 16 residues long. This chain's CDR3 is CATSGSHEASGNTIYF. The CDR3 DNA reads TGTGCCACCAGCGGCAGTCACGAGGCCTCTGGAAACACCATATATTTT.

Concerning this clone itself: A junction end diverges from the germline sequence, so it may reflect a read error. The rearrangement uses TRBV3-1 (or the pseudogene TRBV3-2) and TRBJ2-3; a possible D gene is TRBD1 (6 bases). Germline V gene data show CDR1 as LGHDT and CDR2 as YNNKEL (reference sequence). CDR3 length: 14 amino acids. The CDR3 bases are TGTGCCAGCAGCCAAGATTTGGGGGCAGATATGCAGTATTTT. Its translation: CASSQDLGADMQYF.

J is TRBJ1-5 and V is TRBV7-2; D gene ambiguous. This CDR3 is built from 17 residues. Germline V lookup: CDR1 SGHTA, CDR2 FQGNSA. V lost 2 bases, J lost 0 bases, and 14 bases lay in between. The DNA of the CDR3 is TGTGCCAGCAGCTTATCTTGGAGACCTTCTAGCAATCAGCCCCAGCATTTT. The encoded protein is CASSLSWRPSSNQPQHF.

The chain carries TRBV4-1 and TRBJ1-6; 7 positions agree with TRBD1. This CDR3 spans 16 amino acids. V gave up 4 bases and J gave up 4 bases; unmatched junction bases: 7. Germline V gives CDR1 MGHRA, CDR2 YSYEKL. The CDR3 DNA sequence: TGCGCCAGCAGCCTTACCGGGACAGCATATAATTCACCCCTCCACTTT. Its translation is CASSLTGTAYNSPLHF.

The chain recombines TRBV28 with TRBJ1-3; D not resolved. V shed 8 bases and J shed 0 bases, with 11 bases lying between them. The CDR3 has 14 residues. Germline loops: CDR1 MDHEN, CDR2 SYDVKM. CDR3 protein: CASHAGSSGNTIYF. DNA for the CDR3: TGTGCCAGCCACGCCGGGAGCTCTGGAAACACCATATATTTT.

The sample holds a few counts of this clone. The chain recombines TRBV14 with TRBJ1-3; TRBD1 is a possible D gene (6 bases). The CDR3 is made up of 19 amino acids. V lost 1 base, J lost 0 bases, and 19 bases lay in between. Germline lookup yields CDR1 SGHDN and CDR2 FVKESK. The CDR3: CASSQGFIQGVASGNTIYF. CDR3 DNA: TGTGCCAGCAGCCAAGGCTTTATACAGGGTGTTGCCTCTGGAAACACCATATATTTT.

The chain uses TRBV5-8 and TRBJ2-5, with 7 nucleotides matching TRBD1. The CDR3 totals 15 residues. Looked up from germline, CDR1 is SGHTS and CDR2 is YDEGEE. Trimming took 3 bases from V and 0 from J; bases not matched to a gene: 5. CDR3 sequence: CASSSTGLYQETQYF. The CDR3 DNA reads TGTGCCAGCAGCTCGACAGGGTTGTACCAAGAGACCCAGTACTTC.

V and J are TRBV7-8 and TRBJ1-1; D possibly corresponds to TRBD1 (6 bases). Per germline, CDR1 SGHVS and CDR2 FQNEAQ. CDR3 length equals 16 residues. Trimming stripped 3 bases from V and 4 bases from J, with 18 bases between. DNA of the CDR3: TGTGCCAGCAGCTTCAACAGGGAGTGGTCTTCCACTGAAGCTTTCTTT. Protein sequence: CASSFNREWSSTEAFF.

The chain joins TRBV10-3 to TRBJ2-2, with 11 bases identical to TRBD2. V was clipped by 5 bases and J by 5 bases; unmatched bases: 4. Per germline, CDR1 ENHRY and CDR2 SYGVKD. There are 15 residues in the CDR3. Here the CDR3 DNA reads TGTGCCATCAGTTTAGCGGGGGGGCCGACCGGGGAGCTGTTTTTT. It is translated as CAISLAGGPTGELFF.

The gene calls are TRBV28 and TRBJ1-3; D is unresolved. CDR3 length: 19 residues. Germline CDR1 reads MDHEN; CDR2 reads SYDVKM. The ends were cut back, 7 bases at V and 0 bases at J, with 25 bases in the middle. The CDR3 sequence: CASTLITVPVTSSGNTIYF. The DNA for the CDR3 is TGTGCCAGCACCCTTATTACAGTCCCCGTTACTAGCTCTGGAAACACCATATATTTT.

CDR3 in DNA: TGTGCCAGCAGCTTAGGAGGGGGCGCATTCTATGGCTACACCTTC. It translates to CASSLGGGAFYGYTF. The rearrangement links TRBV7-8 to TRBJ1-2, with 7 bases identical to TRBD1. This CDR3 region has 15 residues. With 1 base clipped from V and 4 bases from J, the junction kept 6 bases outside the gene matches. Germline V CDR1 and CDR2: SGHVS, FQNEAQ. Full variable domain (rest looked up from reference TRBV7-8 and TRBJ1-2): GAGVSQSPRYKVAKRGQDVALRCDPISGHVSLFWYQQALGQGPEFLTYFQNEAQLDKSGLPSDRFFAERPEGSVSTLKIQRTQQEDSAVYLCASSLGGGAFYGYTFGSGTRLTVV.

The genes are TRBV7-9 and TRBJ1-5, with a weak D call TRBD1 (6 bases). The CDR3 runs to 14 residues. Deletions cut 6 bases from V and 5 bases from J, with 14 bases between. Germline V gives CDR1 SEHNR, CDR2 FQNEAQ (reference sequence). CDR3: CASRDNREDQPQHF. For the CDR3, the DNA is TGTGCCAGCAGGGACAACAGGGAAGATCAGCCCCAGCATTTT.

V and J are TRBV28 and TRBJ1-5; D is perhaps TRBD1 (6 bases). This CDR3 is built from 15 residues. Trimming stripped 9 bases from V and 0 bases from J, with 15 bases between. Germline CDR1 MDHEN, CDR2 SYDVKM. The CDR3 DNA sequence: TGTGCCAGTCGCCCACAGGGATATAGCAATCAGCCCCAGCATTTT. Translating gives CASRPQGYSNQPQHF.

The rearrangement joins TRBV6-5 to TRBJ1-5, with 7 nucleotides matching TRBD1. CDR3 length: 14 residues. V gave up 6 bases and J gave up 7 bases; unmatched junction bases: 9. Germline CDR1 MNHEY, CDR2 SVGAGI. CDR3 nucleotides: TGTGCCAGCAGCCTACAGGGGAAGGACCAGCCCCAGCATTTT. As protein: CASSLQGKDQPQHF.

The chain recombines TRBV4-1 with TRBJ2-3, with unresolved D. V lost 0 bases and J lost 6, with 7 bases in between. Germline assignment: CDR1 MGHRA and CDR2 YSYEKL. The CDR3 is made up of 13 amino acids. The CDR3 is CASSQDVRDTQYF. The DNA for the CDR3 is TGCGCCAGCAGCCAAGATGTCAGGGATACGCAGTATTTT.

The genes are TRBV4-2 and TRBJ2-2; 8 positions match TRBD2. Trimming took 4 bases from V and 6 from J; bases not matched to a gene: 10. Germline-derived CDR1 and CDR2 are LGHNA and YNFKEQ. This CDR3 is built from 16 residues. In DNA form, the CDR3 reads TGTGCCAGCAGCCCCAAAGCGGGAGTGGTGGCCGGGGAGCTGTTTTTT. This translates into CASSPKAGVVAGELFF.

There are a few counts of this clone. The gene calls are TRBV30 and TRBJ1-2; perhaps TRBD1 as D (5 bases). The CDR3 loop spans 14 amino acids. Looked up from germline, CDR1 is GTSNPN and CDR2 is SVGIG (reference sequence). Trimming stripped 3 bases from V and 2 bases from J, with 13 bases between. CDR3 nucleotides: TGTGCCTGGAGGGGCGGGGGATACAACTATGGCTACACCTTC. This codes for CAWRGGGYNYGYTF.

The rearrangement joins TRBV5-1 to TRBJ2-7; no clear D. Trimming removed 3 bases from V and 6 bases from J, with 13 bases in between. Germline CDR1 reads SGHRS; CDR2 reads YFSETQ. The CDR3 extends over 13 amino acids. CDR3 region: CASSSVARSEQYF. The DNA of the CDR3 is TGCGCCAGCAGCTCCGTCGCCAGGTCCGAGCAGTACTTC.

This chain joins TRBV11-1 and TRBJ2-1; tentative D call: TRBD2 (5 bases). Per the germline V gene, CDR1 is SGHAT and CDR2 is FQDESV (reference sequence). V gave up 8 bases and J gave up 0 bases, with 11 bases separating them. The CDR3 spans 14 residues. CDR3 sequence reads: CASAGGSSYNEQFF. The CDR3 DNA is TGTGCCAGCGCCGGAGGAAGCTCCTACAATGAGCAGTTCTTC.

The chain has TRBV10-2 and TRBJ2-7; D might be TRBD2 (5 bases). Looked up from germline, CDR1 is WSHSY and CDR2 is SAAADI. The V gene lost 7 bases and the J gene lost 5 bases, with 18 bases spanning the gap. This CDR3 has 14 amino acids. CDR3 coding DNA: TGCGCCAGCACCACGGGTGAGGGTTATAACGAGCAGTACTTC. The encoded protein is CASTTGEGYNEQYF.

V is TRBV10-3 and J is TRBJ1-5; 7 nucleotides match TRBD1. This CDR3 has 18 amino acids. CDR1 is ENHRY and CDR2 is SYGVKD in the germline V gene. The junction had 11 bases not matched to a gene; V was cut back by 3 bases and J by 0 bases. This chain's CDR3 is CAISDPKGDRGSNQPQHF. Written as DNA, the CDR3 is TGTGCCATCAGTGATCCGAAAGGGGACAGAGGTAGCAATCAGCCCCAGCATTTT.

V usage is TRBV3-1 (or the pseudogene TRBV3-2) and J usage is TRBJ2-7; 8 bases are shared with TRBD1. The CDR3 contains 17 residues. V lost 5 bases to trimming and J lost 1 base; unmatched junction nucleotides: 13. Germline CDR1 reads LGHDT; CDR2 reads YNNKEL (reference sequence). CDR3: CASSYLITGTGSYEQYF. CDR3 bases: TGTGCCAGCAGCTACCTGATAACCGGGACAGGATCCTACGAGCAGTACTTC.

This clone has more than one count but fewer than ten. The DNA for the CDR3 is TGTGCCAGCAGCCAAGAACCCAGGGTTGGGTATGGCTACACCTTC. Amino acid sequence: CASSQEPRVGYGYTF. The rearrangement links TRBV14 to TRBJ1-2; a possible D gene is TRBD1 (5 bases). The CDR3 is made up of 15 amino acids. V dropped 0 bases and J dropped 5 bases, with 13 bases sitting between them. Germline CDR1 and CDR2: SGHDN and FVKESK.

This rearrangement joins TRBV28 to TRBJ2-1, with 12 positions matching TRBD1. Germline trimming cut 5 bases from V and 8 bases from J; bases unmatched to any gene: 7. The CDR3 length is 15 residues. Per germline, CDR1 MDHEN and CDR2 SYDVKM. The chain's CDR3 is CASSVTGTGGHEQFF. The CDR3 DNA sequence: TGTGCCAGCAGTGTCACCGGGACAGGGGGCCATGAGCAGTTCTTC.

V usage is TRBV3-1 (or the pseudogene TRBV3-2) and J usage is TRBJ1-2; 8 bases fit TRBD1. The junction had 3 bases not matched to a gene; V was cut back by 2 bases and J by 1 base. This CDR3 is 15 amino acids long. In germline, CDR1 is LGHDT, CDR2 YNNKEL (reference sequence). As DNA, the CDR3 is TGTGCCAGCAGCCAACGGGACAGGAATAACTATGGCTACACCTTC. Its protein is CASSQRDRNNYGYTF.

This chain joins TRBV7-9 and TRBJ2-7; D unclear. Germline lookup yields CDR1 SEHNR and CDR2 FQNEAQ (reference sequence). This CDR3 has 15 amino acids. The V gene lost 2 bases and the J gene lost 2 bases, with 13 bases spanning the gap. The CDR3 nucleotides read TGTGCCAGCAGCTTATTCGCCTCCACAGCCTACGAGCAGTACTTC. This encodes CASSLFASTAYEQYF.